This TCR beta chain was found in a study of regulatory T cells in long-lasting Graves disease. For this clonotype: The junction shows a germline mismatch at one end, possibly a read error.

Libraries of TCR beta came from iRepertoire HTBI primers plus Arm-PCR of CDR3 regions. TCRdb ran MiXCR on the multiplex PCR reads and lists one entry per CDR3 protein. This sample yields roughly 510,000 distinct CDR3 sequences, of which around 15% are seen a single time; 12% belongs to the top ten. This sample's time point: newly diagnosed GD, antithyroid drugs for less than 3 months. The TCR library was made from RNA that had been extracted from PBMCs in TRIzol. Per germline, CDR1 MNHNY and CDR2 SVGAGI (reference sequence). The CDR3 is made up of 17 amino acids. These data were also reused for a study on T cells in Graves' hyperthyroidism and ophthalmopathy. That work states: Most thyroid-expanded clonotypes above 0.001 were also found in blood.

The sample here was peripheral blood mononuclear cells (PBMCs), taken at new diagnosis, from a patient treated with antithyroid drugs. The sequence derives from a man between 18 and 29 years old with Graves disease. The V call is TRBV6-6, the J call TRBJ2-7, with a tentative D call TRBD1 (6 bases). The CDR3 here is CANSYSARRGGIYEQYF. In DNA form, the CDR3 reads TGTGCCAACAGTTACTCGGCCCGTCGTGGGGGCATTTACGAGCAGTACTTC.